Given below is one TCR beta chain in context. This sample was included in a study of blood T cell repertoires in COVID-19. Study-level background: There were acute and convalescent COVID-19 samples, and they came from the United States, Italy and Spain. Sources were T cells, B-cell-depleted T cells, or PBMCs; the material itself was cDNA or gDNA.

The CDR3 is 14 amino acids. Trimming left V 3 bases short and J 0 bases short, with 9 bases between. The germline V gene has CDR1 LNHNV and CDR2 YYDKDF (reference sequence). Original handling: Estimation of nucleated cell counts relied on the amplification of reference gene primers. Sequencing was performed with immunoSEQ multiplex PCR; in TCRdb, only in-frame clones are kept and a portion is missing. V and J calls plus clone size are reproduced from that table; the DNA served to infer D and trimming. Of about 120,000 clones in the sample, about 74% were seen once. The sequence derives from a human donor in a cohort sampled during active COVID-19. Sequencing used peripheral blood. This rearrangement joins TRBV15 to TRBJ2-7; a possible D gene is TRBD2 (6 bases). The DNA for the CDR3 is TGTGCCACCAGCAGGGGACTCCTCTCCTACGAGCAGTACTTC. It translates to CATSRGLLSYEQYF.